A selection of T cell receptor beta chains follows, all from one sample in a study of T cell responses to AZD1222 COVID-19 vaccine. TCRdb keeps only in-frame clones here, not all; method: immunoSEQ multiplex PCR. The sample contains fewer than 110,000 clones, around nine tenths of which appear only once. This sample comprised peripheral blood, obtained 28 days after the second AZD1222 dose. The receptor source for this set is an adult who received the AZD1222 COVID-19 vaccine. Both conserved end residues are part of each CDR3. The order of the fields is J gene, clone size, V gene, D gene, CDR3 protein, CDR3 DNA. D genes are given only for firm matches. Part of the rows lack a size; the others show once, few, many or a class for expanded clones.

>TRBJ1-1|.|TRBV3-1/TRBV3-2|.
CASSPLGVEAFF
TGTGCCAGCAGCCCCCTGGGAGTTGAAGCTTTCTTT
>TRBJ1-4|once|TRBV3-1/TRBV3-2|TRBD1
CASSQGYGQGTATNEKLFF
TGTGCCAGCAGCCAAGGGTACGGACAGGGGACCGCAACTAATGAAAAACTGTTTTTT
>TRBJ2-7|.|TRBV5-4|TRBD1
CASSPRTGGYEQYF
TGTGCCAGCAGCCCACGGACAGGGGGATACGAGCAGTACTTC
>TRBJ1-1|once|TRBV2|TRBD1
CASRAPGQGRNTEAFF
TGTGCCAGCAGAGCACCGGGACAGGGGAGGAACACTGAAGCTTTCTTT
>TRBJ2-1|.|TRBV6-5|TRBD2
CASQTWEGLSNEQFF
TGTGCCAGCCAAACGTGGGAGGGATTGTCAAATGAGCAGTTCTTC
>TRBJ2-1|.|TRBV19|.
CASRTLRGGTSFDEQFF
TGTGCCAGTAGGACGTTGAGGGGGGGGACCTCATTCGATGAGCAGTTCTTC
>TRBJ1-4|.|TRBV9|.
CASSVEGEKLFF
TGTGCCAGCAGCGTAGAGGGTGAAAAACTGTTTTTT
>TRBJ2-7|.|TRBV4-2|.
CASSQDVTGQTYEQYF
TGTGCCAGCAGCCAAGATGTTACAGGGCAGACCTACGAGCAGTACTTC
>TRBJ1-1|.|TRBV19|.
CASSEQGRGMNTEAFF
TGTGCCAGTAGTGAACAGGGTCGGGGGATGAACACTGAAGCTTTCTTT
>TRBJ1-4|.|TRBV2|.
CASSELAGAEKLFF
TGTGCCAGCAGTGAGTTGGCAGGGGCTGAAAAACTGTTTTTT
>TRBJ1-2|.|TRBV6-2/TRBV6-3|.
CASSASIGYTF
TGTGCCAGCAGTGCCTCCATTGGGTACACCTTC
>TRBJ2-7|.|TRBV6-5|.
CASTEGPASSYEQYF
TGTGCCAGCACCGAGGGGCCAGCAAGCTCCTACGAGCAGTACTTC
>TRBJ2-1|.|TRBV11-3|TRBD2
CASSLDEASGIYNEQFF
TGTGCCAGCAGCTTAGATGAGGCTAGCGGCATCTACAATGAGCAGTTCTTC
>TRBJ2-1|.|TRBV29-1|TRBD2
CSVEGGLAGLDQFF
TGCAGCGTTGAAGGGGGACTAGCGGGGCTAGACCAGTTCTTC
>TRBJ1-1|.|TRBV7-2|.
CASSLAQGTEAFF
TGTGCCAGCAGCTTAGCCCAGGGCACTGAAGCTTTCTTT
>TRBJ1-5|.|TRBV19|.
CASSIDSHHSGNQPQHF
TGTGCCAGTAGTATAGACAGCCACCACTCAGGCAATCAGCCCCAGCATTTT
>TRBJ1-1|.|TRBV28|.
CASSLMGTEAFF
TGTGCCAGCAGTTTAATGGGAACTGAAGCTTTCTTT
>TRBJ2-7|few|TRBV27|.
CASLFLGEQYF
TGTGCCAGCCTCTTTCTGGGTGAGCAGTACTTC
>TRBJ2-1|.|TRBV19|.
CASSIDRNDEQFF
TGTGCCAGTAGTATAGATAGGAACGATGAGCAGTTCTTC
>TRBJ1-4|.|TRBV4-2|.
CASWAEKLFF
TGTGCCAGCTGGGCGGAAAAACTGTTTTTT
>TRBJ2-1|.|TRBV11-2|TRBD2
CASSLETGEGSYNEQFF
TGTGCCAGCAGCTTGGAGACGGGGGAGGGTTCCTACAATGAGCAGTTCTTC
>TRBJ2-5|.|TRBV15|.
CATSRVVGTQYF
TGTGCCACCAGCAGAGTGGTGGGGACCCAGTACTTC
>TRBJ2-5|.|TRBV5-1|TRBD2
CASSLLAGEYQETQYF
TGCGCCAGCAGCTTATTAGCGGGGGAGTACCAAGAGACCCAGTACTTC
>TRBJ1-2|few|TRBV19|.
CASSMGGRYYGYTF
TGTGCCAGTAGTATGGGAGGACGGTACTATGGCTACACCTTC
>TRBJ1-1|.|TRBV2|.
CASSEQPQEAFF
TGTGCCAGCAGTGAGCAGCCCCAAGAAGCTTTCTTT
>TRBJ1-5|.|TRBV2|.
CASSETGRTQPQHF
TGTGCCAGCAGTGAAACAGGGCGAACTCAGCCCCAGCATTTT
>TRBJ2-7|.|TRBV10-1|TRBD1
CASSRGQANEQYF
TGCGCCAGCAGTCGGGGACAGGCGAACGAGCAGTACTTC
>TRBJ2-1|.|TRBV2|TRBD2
CASSGGGRGEQFF
TGTGCCAGTAGCGGGGGCGGGCGAGGTGAGCAGTTCTTC
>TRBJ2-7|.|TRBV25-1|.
CASRRQTYEQYF
TGTGCCAGCAGGCGACAGACCTACGAGCAGTACTTC
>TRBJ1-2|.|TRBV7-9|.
CASTLGVERPHGYTF
TGTGCCAGCACCCTTGGGGTTGAGAGGCCCCATGGCTACACCTTC
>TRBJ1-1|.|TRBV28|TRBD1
CASSPGDRGQAFF
TGTGCCAGCAGCCCGGGAGACAGGGGGCAAGCTTTCTTT
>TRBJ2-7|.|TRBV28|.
CASSLFAGAYEQYF
TGTGCCAGCAGTTTATTCGCGGGCGCCTACGAGCAGTACTTC
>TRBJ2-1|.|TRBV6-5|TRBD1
CASRPGQTLLGQFF
TGTGCCAGCAGACCGGGACAGACTTTGTTAGGGCAGTTCTTC
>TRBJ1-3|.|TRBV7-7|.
CASSPGPSSGNTIYF
TGTGCTAGCAGCCCGGGGCCTTCCTCTGGAAACACCATATATTTT
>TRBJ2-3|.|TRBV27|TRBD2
CASSPRALAGGPLTDTQYF
TGTGCCAGCAGTCCGCGCGCACTAGCGGGGGGGCCTTTAACAGATACGCAGTATTTT
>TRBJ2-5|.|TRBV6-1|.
CASSEAGGAGETQYF
TGTGCCAGCAGTGAAGCGGGGGGCGCGGGGGAGACCCAGTACTTC
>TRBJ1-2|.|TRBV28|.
CASSPQGGRLGGYTF
TGTGCCAGCAGTCCTCAAGGGGGACGCCTGGGTGGCTACACCTTC
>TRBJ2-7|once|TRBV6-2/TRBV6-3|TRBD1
CASSYYGQGDEQYF
TGTGCCAGCAGTTACTACGGACAGGGCGACGAGCAGTACTTC
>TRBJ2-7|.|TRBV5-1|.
CASSVGIGVSYEQYF
TGCGCCAGCAGCGTGGGTATAGGGGTCTCCTACGAGCAGTACTTC
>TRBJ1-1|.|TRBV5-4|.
CASSLRDTEAFF
TGTGCCAGCAGTTTAAGGGACACTGAAGCTTTCTTT
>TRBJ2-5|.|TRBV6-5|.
CASSPYRTQETQYF
TGTGCCAGCAGTCCTTACAGGACCCAAGAGACCCAGTACTTC
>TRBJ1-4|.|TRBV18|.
CASSPLPDLNEKLFF
TGTGCCAGCTCACCATTGCCAGACCTTAATGAAAAACTGTTTTTT